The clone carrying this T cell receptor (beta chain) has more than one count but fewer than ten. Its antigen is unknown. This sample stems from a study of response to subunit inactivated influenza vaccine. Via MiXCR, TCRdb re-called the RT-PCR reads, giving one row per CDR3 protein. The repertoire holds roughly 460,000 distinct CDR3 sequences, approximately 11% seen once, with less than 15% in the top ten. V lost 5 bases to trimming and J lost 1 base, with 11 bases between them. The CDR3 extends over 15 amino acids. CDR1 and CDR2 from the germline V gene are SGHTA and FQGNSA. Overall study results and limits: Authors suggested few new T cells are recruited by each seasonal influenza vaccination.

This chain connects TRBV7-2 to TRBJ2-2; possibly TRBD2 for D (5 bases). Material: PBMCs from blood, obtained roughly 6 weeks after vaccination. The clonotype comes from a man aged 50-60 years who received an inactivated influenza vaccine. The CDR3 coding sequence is TGTGCCAGCAGCCTGCGGACTGTGAACACCGGGGAGCTGTTTTTT. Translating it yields CASSLRTVNTGELFF.